This T cell receptor beta chain was recovered during a study of cytomegalovirus exposure and HLA in healthy donors. Study in general: Ancestry clustering placed roughly four fifths of around 400 genotyped donors in the Caucasian-associated cluster. Study conclusions and caveats: Among the most significant clusters, several appeared linked to common viral pathogens in a later analysis. Most TCRs appeared rarely, but some public TCRs recurred in many donors. Overall, roughly 170 TCR beta chains were annotated as cytomegalovirus-associated.

Trimming shortened V by 0 bases and J by 3 bases, and 2 bases separated the two germline ends. Germline V gene data show CDR1 as MNHNS and CDR2 as SASEGT. The CDR3 covers 12 residues. It was with 60 Vbeta and 13 Jbeta primers that the PCR ran. TCRdb keeps only in-frame clones here, not all; method: immunoSEQ multiplex PCR. The repertoire includes under 150,000 clones, about 73% of them detected once, and around 2.6% sits in the top ten. For this clone: Its antigen is unidentified.

The J gene is TRBJ1-2, the V gene TRBV6-1; D is undetermined. The TCR sequence derives from a human donor in good health. Sequences were obtained from PBMCs. The CDR3 region has the DNA TGTGCCAGCAGTGAAGCCGACTATGGCTACACCTTC. Translated, it gives CASSEADYGYTF.